This T cell receptor beta chain emerged from a study of cytomegalovirus exposure and HLA in healthy donors. With respect to this clone: The antigen is unknown.

Regarding the study as a whole: Later analysis identified a missense DCLRE1C variant that was linked to TCR beta V- and J-gene trimming.

Primers: 60 Vbeta forward and 13 Jbeta reverse. Method: immunoSEQ multiplex PCR; TCRdb's copy keeps in-frame clones and lacks some. The sample shows approximately 150,000 clones, 82% of them seen only once. The source material was PBMCs. This receptor was taken from a male donor in good health and CMV-seronegative.

CDR3 DNA sequence: TGTGCCAGCAGTTTAAACCGGAAAGGAGGTTTTATCGACGAGCAGTACTTC. Translating gives CASSLNRKGGFIDEQYF. This chain links TRBV11-2 with TRBJ2-7; a weak D match, TRBD2 (5 bases). CDR3 length: 17 amino acids. The V and J ends lost 6 bases and 5 bases respectively, with 26 bases between them. CDR1 and CDR2 (germline): SGHAT, FQNNGV. The entire variable domain, with the rest obtained from reference TRBV11-2 and TRBJ2-7, is as follows: EAGVAQSPRYKIIEKRQSVAFWCNPISGHATLYWYQQILGQGPKLLIQFQNNGVVDDSQLPKDRFSAERLKGVDSTLKIQPAKLEDSAVYLCASSLNRKGGFIDEQYFGPGTRLTVT.